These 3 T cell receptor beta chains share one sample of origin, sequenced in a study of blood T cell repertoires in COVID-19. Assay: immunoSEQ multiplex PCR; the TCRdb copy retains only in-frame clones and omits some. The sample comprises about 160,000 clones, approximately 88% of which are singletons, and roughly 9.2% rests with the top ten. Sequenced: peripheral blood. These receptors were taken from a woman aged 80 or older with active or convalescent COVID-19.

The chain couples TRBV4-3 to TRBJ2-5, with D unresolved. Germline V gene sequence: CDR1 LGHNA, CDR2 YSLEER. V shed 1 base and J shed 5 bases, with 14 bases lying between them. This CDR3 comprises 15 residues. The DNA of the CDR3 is TGCGCCAGCAGCCAAGCGCTAGACCCGGTCGAGACCCAGTACTTC. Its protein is CASSQALDPVETQYF.

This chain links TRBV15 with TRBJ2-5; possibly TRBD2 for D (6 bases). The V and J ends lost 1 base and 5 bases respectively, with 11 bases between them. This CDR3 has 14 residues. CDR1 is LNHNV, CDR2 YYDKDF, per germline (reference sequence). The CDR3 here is CATSRGGKSETQYF. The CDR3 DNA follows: TGTGCCACCAGCAGAGGCGGGAAATCGGAGACCCAGTACTTC. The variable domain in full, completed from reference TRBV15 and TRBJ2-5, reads DAMVIQNPRYQVTQFGKPVTLSCSQTLNHNVMYWYQQKSSQAPKLLFHYYDKDFNNEADTPDNFQSRRPNTSFCFLDIRSPGLGDTAMYLCATSRGGKSETQYFGPGTRLLVL.

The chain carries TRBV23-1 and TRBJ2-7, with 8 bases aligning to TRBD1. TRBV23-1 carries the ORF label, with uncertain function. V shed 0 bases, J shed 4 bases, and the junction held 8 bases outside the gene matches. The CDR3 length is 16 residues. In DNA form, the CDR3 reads TGCGCCAGCAGTCAATCTTCGCCAGGGGGCACGTACGAGCAGTACTTC. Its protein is CASSQSSPGGTYEQYF.